This T cell receptor beta chain appears in the sequencing data of a study of blood T cells in healthy people across ages. Whole-study findings and limits: In these data, TCR beta diversity tracked strongly with naive T cell percentage.

A second about 6 to 12 cycle PCR used barcoded and J-beta primers. Carrying 12 random nucleotides, a template-switch adaptor labeled each individual cDNA molecule. TCRdb recomputed calls from the 5' RACE reads with MiXCR, one row per CDR3 protein. The data contain 870,000 or so distinct CDR3 sequences, around 26% of them singletons. The CDR3 covers 14 residues. V lost 6 bases, J lost 3 bases, and 15 bases lay in between. Germline V gives CDR1 SGHKS, CDR2 YYEKEE (reference sequence). This clonotype was observed many times. What it binds is not known. The sequenced sample was blood. This TCR derives from a woman aged 80 or over in good health. The rearrangement links TRBV5-5 to TRBJ1-1; D call uncertain. In nucleotides, the CDR3 is TGTGCCAGCAACCTGGGCATGGGGTACACTGAAGCTTTCTTT. Protein product: CASNLGMGYTEAFF.